The 8 T cell receptor beta chains listed next were all sequenced from one sample in a study of beta chain features in type 1 diabetes. The isolated RNA, all of it, was reverse transcribed, so expressed TCRB transcripts were what got sequenced. This table comes from immunoSEQ multiplex PCR, and its TCRdb copy is limited to in-frame clones, with some not included. The profile shows some 330,000 clones, roughly 11% of them singletons. Sequencing input: naive CD4+ T cells from blood. The receptors stem from a woman aged 30 to 39 in good health.

The table lists this clone with a few counts. At one of its ends the junction is not consistent with the germline gene, which may arise from a read error. The rearrangement links TRBV7-7 to TRBJ2-3; D is unclear. The CDR3 has 13 amino acids. Germline CDR1 SSHAT, CDR2 FNYEAQ (reference sequence). For the CDR3, the DNA is TGTGCTAGCAGTAAACGAATAGTGGATACGCAGTATTTT. Its protein is CASSKRIVDTQYF.

The gene calls are TRBV29-1 and TRBJ2-1; a possible D gene is TRBD1 (5 bases). CDR1 and CDR2 (germline): SQVTM, ANQGSEA. V was trimmed by 3 bases and J by 10 bases, leaving 16 bases between them. This CDR3 spans 13 amino acids. DNA for the CDR3: TGCAGCGTTGACCAGGGCCCCTCGGACGAGCAGTTCTTC. Translated, it gives CSVDQGPSDEQFF.

This chain links TRBV7-2 with TRBJ2-7; TRBD2 is a possible D gene (6 bases). The germline V gene encodes CDR1 SGHTA and CDR2 FQGNSA. V lost 1 base and J 3 bases, leaving 10 bases between the germline ends. The CDR3 sequence is 14 residues long. CDR3 bases: TGTGCCAGCAGCTTAGGTCTCGGGAGCTACGAGCAGTACTTC. Its protein is CASSLGLGSYEQYF.

The chain links TRBV18 to TRBJ2-7, with 8 bases matching TRBD1. J gave up 5 bases and V 3 bases, and 3 bases lay outside the gene matches. This CDR3 comprises 13 residues. The germline CDR1 and CDR2 sequences are KGHSH and LQKENI. The CDR3 is CASSPPDRDEQYF. The CDR3 DNA reads as TGTGCCAGCTCACCTCCGGACAGGGACGAGCAGTACTTC.

This chain uses TRBV7-2 with TRBJ2-3; 10 bases map to TRBD2. The CDR3 has 16 amino acids. The junction had 3 bases not matched to a gene; V was cut back by 1 base and J by 2 bases. CDR1 and CDR2 from the germline V gene are SGHTA and FQGNSA. CDR3 sequence reads: CASSLGAGGSTDTQYF. DNA for the CDR3: TGTGCCAGCAGCTTAGGAGCGGGAGGGTCCACAGATACGCAGTATTTT.

This chain links TRBV6-4 with TRBJ2-2; 10 bases align to TRBD2. The germline gives CDR1 MRHNA, CDR2 SNTAGT. V gave up 6 bases and J gave up 4 bases; unmatched junction bases: 8. CDR3 length: 16 amino acids. CDR3 sequence reads: CASRPLAGVTTGELFF. CDR3 nucleotide sequence: TGTGCCAGCAGACCTCTAGCGGGAGTGACCACCGGGGAGCTGTTTTTT.

The chain carries TRBV9 and TRBJ1-3, with 9 bases matching TRBD1. The V gene end was trimmed by 3 bases and the J gene end by 2 bases; junction bases not matched to a gene: 3. This CDR3 region has 15 residues. Germline CDR1 is SGDLS and CDR2 is YYNGEE. CDR3 nucleotide sequence: TGTGCCAGCAGCGGGGGGACAGGGCCTGGAAACACCATATATTTT. Translating gives CASSGGTGPGNTIYF. Together with reference TRBV9 and TRBJ1-3, the CDR3 gives the full variable domain: DSGVTQTPKHLITATGQRVTLRCSPRSGDLSVYWYQQSLDQGLQFLIQYYNGEERAKGNILERFSAQQFPDLHSELNLSSLELGDSALYFCASSGGTGPGNTIYFGEGSWLTVV.

The chain is built from TRBV14 and TRBJ2-7; 9 nucleotides match TRBD1. CDR1 and CDR2 (germline): SGHDN, FVKESK. The CDR3 covers 14 residues. V shed 6 bases, J shed 3 bases, and the junction held 6 bases outside the gene matches. The CDR3 DNA reads TGTGCCAGCAGGCGGACAGGGGTTTTCTACGAGCAGTACTTC. It specifies CASRRTGVFYEQYF.